This TCR beta chain was profiled in a study of T cell repertoires in cytomegalovirus infection. Findings and caveats of the study: The ex vivo response was dominated by HLA-C-restricted CMV-specific TCR beta clonotypes.

In its sample, this clonotype was seen many times. What it recognizes is unknown. A single record per CDR3 protein comes from TCRdb applying MiXCR to the reads. The table includes 86,000 or so distinct CDR3 sequences, under 30% detected once. The source material was CD8+ T cells from cultured PBMCs, sampled from culture after CMV antigen stimulation. The TCR comes from a human donor in good health (CMV status not recorded). Some clones in this sample may be carry-over from other donors' samples.

The CDR3 bases are TGTGCCAGCAGCCCTGGGGGGAGCGGTGGCAACAATGAGCAGTTCTTC. This sequence encodes CASSPGGSGGNNEQFF. V and J are TRBV11-2 and TRBJ2-1; D perhaps matches TRBD2 (6 bases). V gave up 5 bases and J gave up 5 bases, with 19 bases separating them. Germline loops: CDR1 SGHAT, CDR2 FQNNGV. The CDR3 runs 16 residues.